This T cell receptor (beta chain) was recovered during a study of blood T cells in healthy people across ages. Through a sample-barcoded 5' primer and a J-beta primer mix, a second PCR was run for roughly 7 to 11 cycles. TCRdb re-called the 5' RACE reads through MiXCR, storing one row per CDR3 protein. The table records hundreds of thousands of distinct CDR3 sequences, about 30% of them present only once. Many counts were recorded for this clonotype. As yet, its antigen is unknown. Broader study findings: The percentage of naive T cells correlated strongly with TCR beta diversity. Versus aged donors, long-lived donors had higher diversity and more naive CD4+ cells.

The receptor comes from an elderly woman in good health. Sequencing was carried out using blood.

The chain's CDR3 is CSARAPAGYYEQYF. The CDR3 DNA follows: TGCAGTGCTAGAGCCCCGGCAGGGTACTACGAGCAGTACTTC. This rearrangement joins TRBV20-1 to TRBJ2-7, with a weak D call TRBD1 (5 bases). Germline V gene data show CDR1 as DFQATT and CDR2 as SNEGSKA (reference sequence). This CDR3 comprises 14 residues. V was cut by 1 base and J by 3 bases, with 13 bases left in between.